The source of this T cell receptor beta chain is a study of cytomegalovirus exposure and HLA in healthy donors. As concerns this clone: Its antigen is undetermined.

V lost 0 bases and J lost 4; bases outside the gene matches: 5. The CDR3 runs to 15 residues. Germline-derived CDR1 and CDR2 are SGHRS and YFSETQ. The study's findings and limits: Links to common viral pathogens appeared, in a later analysis, for several of the most significant clusters. Being productive about 90% or about 30% of the time was typical of most TCR beta V segments in an earlier analysis.

It was with 60 Vbeta and 13 Jbeta primers that the PCR ran. Profiling relied on immunoSEQ multiplex PCR, and the TCRdb table lists in-frame clones only, not all of them. The data contain about 170,000 clones, around 84% of them singletons. The chain uses TRBV5-1 and TRBJ2-3; 7 positions agree with TRBD2. The sequenced sample consisted of PBMCs. This TCR came from a young man in good health and CMV-seropositive. Here the CDR3 reads CASSLEEAGADTQYF. DNA for the CDR3: TGCGCCAGCAGCTTGGAGGAGGCGGGGGCAGATACGCAGTATTTT.